The sequence of this T cell receptor beta chain was determined in a study of kidney transplant recipient with SARS-CoV-2 infection. The V segment lost 3 bases and the J segment 2 bases; nucleotides outside the gene matches: 2. The CDR3 consists of 15 residues. TCRdb itself ran the reads through MiXCR, one entry per CDR3 protein. The repertoire holds roughly 250,000 distinct CDR3 sequences, roughly 26% seen once, with around 7.8% in the top ten. The material was a blood sample, obtained at baseline and around day 120 from a kidney transplant recipient. The TCR sequence derives from a male patient aged 25-45 years who had COVID-19 and was a kidney transplant recipient. Some T cells could come from the graft donor. This sequence joins TRBV12-3 or TRBV12-4 and TRBJ2-1, with TRBD2 matching 9 bases. The CDR3 DNA follows: TGTGCCAGCAGTTTTAGCGGGAGCCCCTACAATGAGCAGTTCTTC. It yields the protein CASSFSGSPYNEQFF.